This entry lists 9 T cell receptor beta chains sequenced from one sample in a study of T cell clonality in common variable immunodeficiency. Study results and limitations: Fewer deletions and N-nucleotide insertions were reportedly seen in common variable immunodeficiency TCR beta sequences.

For these TCRs, the target antigens are not known. Libraries were prepared by immunoSEQ multiplex PCR; TCRdb keeps only in-frame clonotypes and omits some of them. The data show some 25,000 clones, with none appearing a single time. The sequencing input was peripheral blood mononuclear cells. The receptor set was obtained from a human donor with common variable immunodeficiency.

Ten or more counts support this clone. With the read ending 3 residues before the CDR3 end, the germline J gene is used to fill in that end. The chain combines TRBV18 with TRBJ2-3, with D perhaps matching TRBD1 (5 bases). Germline CDR1 reads KGHSH; CDR2 reads LQKENI. The CDR3 sequence is 14 residues long. V was clipped by 2 bases and J by 2 bases, with 8 bases between them. CDR3 protein: CASSPEQVTDTQYF. The CDR3 DNA, read in part, is TGTGCCAGCTCACCAGAACAGGTCACAGATACG. The variable domain in full, with the rest retrieved from reference TRBV18 and TRBJ2-3, is NAGVMQNPRHLVRRRGQEARLRCSPMKGHSHVYWYRQLPEEGLKFMVYLQKENIIDESGMPKERFSAEFPKEGPSILRIQQVVRGDSAAYFCASSPEQVTDTQYFGPGTRLTVL.

This clone was seen at least ten times. Read sequence stops 3 residues before the CDR3 end, and the germline J gene provides the missing end. The rearrangement joins TRBV5-5 to TRBJ2-7; 8 nucleotides match TRBD1. Germline V gene lookup returns CDR1 SGHKS and CDR2 YYEKEE (reference sequence). The CDR3 length is 13 residues. Trimming removed 2 bases from V and 5 bases from J; junction bases left unmatched: 3. The chain's CDR3 is CASSFSGGNEQYF. The part of the CDR3 DNA that was read is TGTGCCAGCAGCTTTTCAGGGGGCAACGAG.

This clone was observed at least ten times. A junction boundary mismatches the germline segment, possibly from a read error. The read is 3 residues too short to cover the CDR3 end, so that end is filled in from the germline J gene. V is TRBV2 and J is TRBJ2-1; tentatively, D is TRBD1 (5 bases). CDR1 SNHLY and CDR2 FYNNEI come from the germline V gene. The CDR3 spans 14 residues. The CDR3: CASSEDSSYNEQFF. The CDR3 bases that were read are TGTGCCAGCAGCGAAGACAGTTCCTACAATGAG. The variable domain in full, with the rest retrieved from reference TRBV2 and TRBJ2-1, is EPEVTQTPSHQVTQMGQEVILRCVPISNHLYFYWYRQILGQKVEFLVSFYNNEISEKSEIFDDQFSVERPDGSNFTLKIRSTKLEDSAMYFCASSEDSSYNEQFFGPGTRLTVL.

In this sample, this clone turned up many times. The CDR3 goes on 3 residues after the read ends, and that part is filled in from the germline J gene. The chain carries TRBV28 and TRBJ2-1; 12 bases agree with TRBD2. The CDR3 loop spans 19 amino acids. Germline CDR1 MDHEN, CDR2 SYDVKM. The V segment lost 5 bases and the J segment 2 bases; nucleotides outside the gene matches: 13. This CDR3 reads CASSPIQTSGSFTYNEQFF. The covered CDR3 bases are TGTGCCAGCAGTCCTATTCAGACTAGCGGGAGTTTCACCTACAATGAG.

Notes on this clone: Read data end 3 residues before the CDR3 end; the end is taken from the germline J gene. J is TRBJ1-3 and V is TRBV2; D ambiguous. This CDR3 spans 13 amino acids. The ends were cut back, 3 bases at V and 3 bases at J, with 6 bases in the middle. CDR1 SNHLY and CDR2 FYNNEI come from the germline V gene. Partial CDR3 DNA: TGTGCCAGCAGTGATAACGGTGGAAACACC. Translated: CASSDNGGNT. The full CDR3 protein is CASSDNGGNTIYF.

This clone was seen many times. The CDR3 goes on 3 residues after the read ends, and that part is filled in from the germline J gene. V gene TRBV7-6 combines with J gene TRBJ2-7; 7 bases agree with TRBD1. V shed 1 base, J shed 6 bases, and the junction held 3 bases outside the gene matches. The CDR3 length is 13 residues. CDR1 and CDR2 from the germline V gene are SGHVS and FNYEAQ. The CDR3 bases that were read are TGTGCCAGCAGCTTAGGGGCAGGGGGCGAG. Residues: CASSLGAGGE. Given in full, the CDR3 is CASSLGAGGEQYF.

This clone came up many times. The CDR3 goes on 3 residues after the read ends, and that part is filled in from the germline J gene. The chain employs TRBV15 and TRBJ1-1, with D perhaps TRBD1 (5 bases). Germline V gene sequence: CDR1 LNHNV, CDR2 YYDKDF (reference sequence). V was trimmed by 5 bases and J by 1 base, leaving 8 bases between them. CDR3 length equals 13 residues. The sequenced part of the CDR3 DNA is TGTGCCACCAGCTTTGGACAGAACACTGAA. Protein sequence: CATSFGQNTE. In full, the CDR3 is CATSFGQNTEAFF.

About this clone: A junction end diverges from the germline sequence, so it may reflect a read error. The CDR3 end lies 3 residues beyond the end of the read and is filled in from the germline J gene. The chain employs TRBV30 and TRBJ1-6, with 7 bases matching TRBD1. In germline, CDR1 is GTSNPN, CDR2 SVGIG (reference sequence). The CDR3 runs 15 residues. The CDR3 loop is CAWSRAGGYKSPLHF. The CDR3 DNA, read in part, is TGTGCCTGGAGTAGGGCAGGGGGTTATAAGTCACCC.

In this sample, this clone turned up a few times. The read stops 3 residues short of the end of the CDR3; the missing end is completed from the germline J gene. V and J are TRBV6-4 and TRBJ2-7; TRBD1 is a possible D gene (5 bases). With 4 bases removed from V and 0 bases from J, the gap between germline ends came to 10 bases. Germline CDR1 MRHNA, CDR2 SNTAGT. The CDR3 is 14 residues long. The CDR3 here is CASSVTANSYEQYF. The covered CDR3 bases are TGTGCCAGCAGTGTGACAGCCAACTCCTACGAG.